This T cell receptor (beta chain) was obtained from a study of PD-1 blockade in classical Hodgkin lymphoma. Notes on the study in general: Reports described newly diagnosed patients as having lower baseline TCR diversity than healthy donors. The baseline diversity of complete responders showed similarity to that of newly diagnosed patients. Patients starting nivolumab less than 1 year after ASCT had lower diversity and were excluded from later analyses.

The V and J ends lost 2 bases and 1 base respectively, with 8 bases between them. CDR1 and CDR2 (germline): MNHNS, SASEGT. This CDR3 is 14 amino acids long. Patients all relapsed after autologous stem cell transplantation, and there was variation in brentuximab vedotin exposure. Best outcomes ranged across complete response, partial response and progressive disease. Sequenced by immunoSEQ multiplex PCR; TCRdb stores in-frame clones only, minus some. This table has about 110,000 clones, about nine tenths appearing once. Points on this clone: The antigen is not known.

The TCR sequence derives from a human donor with classical Hodgkin lymphoma. The sequencing used peripheral blood mononuclear cells (PBMCs), collected before the second cycle of nivolumab. The V gene is TRBV6-1, the J gene TRBJ1-1; D gene uncertain. The CDR3 DNA sequence: TGTGCCAGCAGTGAACAGGTCGGGAACACTGAAGCTTTCTTT. This codes for CASSEQVGNTEAFF.